This T cell receptor beta chain is from a study of PD-1 blockade in classical Hodgkin lymphoma. Overall study context: Every 2 weeks, patients had 3 mg/kg nivolumab intravenously.

The germline V gene has CDR1 ENHRY and CDR2 SYGVKD. Trimming cost V 2 bases and J 2 bases, with 9 bases left between them. The CDR3 totals 14 residues. General study findings and limits: Partial responders and progressors had significantly lower baseline TCR diversity. Newly diagnosed patients had baseline TCR diversity that was reportedly lower than that of healthy donors. Exclusion applied to patients who initiated nivolumab less than 1 year following ASCT.

Remarks on this clone: Its antigen is not identified.

Time point described: cycle 4 day 1 (C4D1), after five to seven weeks of nivolumab. With no exception, relapse followed autologous stem cell transplantation in all patients, and brentuximab vedotin exposure varied. Clones were read by immunoSEQ multiplex PCR, and TCRdb kept only the in-frame ones, dropping some. Of roughly 21,000 clones in the sample, more than 80% were seen once. The genes are TRBV10-3 and TRBJ1-1; no clear D gene. The material sequenced was peripheral blood mononuclear cells (PBMCs), taken before the fourth cycle of nivolumab. The TCR was taken from a human donor with classical Hodgkin lymphoma. The CDR3 DNA reads TGTGCCATCAGTGAGGACATAGTAAACACTGAAGCTTTCTTT. This codes for CAISEDIVNTEAFF.